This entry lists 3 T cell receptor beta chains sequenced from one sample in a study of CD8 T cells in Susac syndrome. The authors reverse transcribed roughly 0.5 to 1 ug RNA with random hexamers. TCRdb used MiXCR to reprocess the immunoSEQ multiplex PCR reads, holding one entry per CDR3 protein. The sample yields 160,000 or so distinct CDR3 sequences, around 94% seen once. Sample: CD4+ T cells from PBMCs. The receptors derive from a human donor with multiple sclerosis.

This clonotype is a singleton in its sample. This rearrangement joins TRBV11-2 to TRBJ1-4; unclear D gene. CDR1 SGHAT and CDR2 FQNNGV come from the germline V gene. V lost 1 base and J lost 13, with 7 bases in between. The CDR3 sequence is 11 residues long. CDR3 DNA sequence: TGTGCCAGCAGCTTAGGCACAAGACTGTTTTTT. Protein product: CASSLGTRLFF.

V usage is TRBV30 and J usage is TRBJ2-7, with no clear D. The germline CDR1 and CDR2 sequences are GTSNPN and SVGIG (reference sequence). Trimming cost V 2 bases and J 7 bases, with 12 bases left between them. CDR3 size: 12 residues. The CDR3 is CAWSSWAEEQYF. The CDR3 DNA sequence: TGTGCCTGGAGTTCTTGGGCGGAAGAGCAGTACTTC.

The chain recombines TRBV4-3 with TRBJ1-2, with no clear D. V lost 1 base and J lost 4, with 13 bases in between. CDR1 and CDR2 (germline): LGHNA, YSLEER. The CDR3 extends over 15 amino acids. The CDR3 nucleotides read TGCGCCAGCAGCCAAGGCCAACTCTCAGGCTATGGCTACACCTTC. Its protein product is CASSQGQLSGYGYTF.